These T cell receptor beta chains were read from a single sample in a study of chemoradiotherapy in HPV16-positive cancers. Some clones are missing from TCRdb's copy, which holds only in-frame ones; the method was immunoSEQ multiplex PCR. The sample has some 9,100 clones; 84% are singletons. Sample: blood, taken from a patient who underwent chemoradiotherapy. The receptor set was obtained from a human donor with HPV-associated anogenital cancer. The CDR3 runs from the conserved cysteine through the conserved F or W. The order of the fields is D gene, V gene, J gene, clone size, CDR3 DNA, CDR3 protein. D genes are given only for firm matches. For some rows the clone size is stated as once, few or many, or as a class when expanded; others skip it.

>.|TRBV19|TRBJ2-1|.
TGTGCCAGTAGTGGTCAGGGGGGATTCAATGAGCAGTTCTTC
CASSGQGGFNEQFF
>TRBD1|TRBV29-1|TRBJ1-5|.
TGCAGCGTCCGGACAGGGGGTTCCAATCAGCCCCAGCATTTT
CSVRTGGSNQPQHF
>.|TRBV12-5|TRBJ1-2|.
TGTGCTAGTGTCACAAACAGGGCACCCACCTTC
CASVTNRAPTF
>.|TRBV7-6|TRBJ1-2|few
TGTGCCAGCAGCCCCCTCCAGGATACCAACTATGGCTACACCTTC
CASSPLQDTNYGYTF
>TRBD1|TRBV7-2|TRBJ2-7|.
TGTGCCAGCAGCGCCGAGCCCGGGACAGGGTGGAACGAGCAGTACTTC
CASSAEPGTGWNEQYF
>.|TRBV19|TRBJ1-1|.
TGTGCCAGTAGTACATGGGGTGGAGGCACTGAAGCTTTCTTT
CASSTWGGGTEAFF
>.|TRBV15|TRBJ1-5|.
TGTGCCACGGGTCGAGATCAGCCCCAGCATTTT
CATGRDQPQHF
>.|TRBV6-4|TRBJ2-1|.
TGTGCCAGCAGTGACTCAGGGGTCAATGAGCAGTTCTTC
CASSDSGVNEQFF
>.|TRBV7-3|TRBJ2-1|.
TGTGCCAGCAGCTTGGCCCTTGCCAGTAATGAGCAGTTCTTC
CASSLALASNEQFF
>.|TRBV11-3|TRBJ2-5|few
TGTGCCAGCAGCTCCGGGGGCGTGGAGACCCAGTACTTC
CASSSGGVETQYF
>.|TRBV9|TRBJ2-1|.
TGTGCCAGCAGCGCCGGACTTCACAATGAGCAGTTCTTC
CASSAGLHNEQFF
>.|TRBV28|TRBJ1-6|.
TGTGCCAGCAGTCCCGACAGGCGACCTAATAATTCACCCCTCCACTTT
CASSPDRRPNNSPLHF
>.|TRBV19|TRBJ2-2|.
TGTGCCAGTAGTATTGGAGGGTGGAACACCGGGGAGCTGTTTTTT
CASSIGGWNTGELFF